This T cell receptor (beta chain) was recorded in a study of Graves' ophthalmopathy and Graves' hyperthyroidism. Clinicians made diagnoses from clinical symptoms, serum thyroxine, TRAb, thyroid ultrasound and orbital computed tomography. Transcripts of RNA were the source for amplifying TCR beta CDR3 regions. Investigators did first-round RT-PCR with HTBI primers, then second-round multiplex PCR. TCRdb passed the multiplex PCR reads through MiXCR, listing each CDR3 protein once. The sample contains around 400,000 distinct CDR3 sequences, approximately 16% of which appear only once. The study, taken as a whole, reports: A majority of expanded thyroid clonotypes exceeding 0.001 frequency were likewise present in blood. In separating ophthalmopathy from stable hyperthyroidism, a 13-signature model achieved 85% to 90% sensitivity and 70% to 83% specificity.

A word on this clonotype: Its antigen is not known.

This clonotype was sampled from a woman aged 18 to 35 with Graves' ophthalmopathy. The specimen sequenced was peripheral blood.

CDR3 DNA sequence: TGTGCCAGCAGCCAAGGCGGCCTCCGGGTGACACCCCTCCACTTT. Translated, it gives CASSQGGLRVTPLHF. V and J are TRBV14 and TRBJ1-6; D unclear. Trimming shortened V by 1 base and J by 11 bases, and 15 bases separated the two germline ends. In germline, CDR1 is SGHDN, CDR2 FVKESK. CDR3 size: 15 residues.